The 17 T cell receptor beta chains given below trace back to one sample, sequenced in a study of cytomegalovirus exposure and HLA in healthy donors. PCR primers comprised 60 Vbeta and 13 Jbeta primers. This table comes from immunoSEQ multiplex PCR, and its TCRdb copy is limited to in-frame clones, with some not included. The repertoire has over 150,000 clones, 80% to 85% of them found once; the top ten carry around 2%. Input material: PBMCs. All receptors come from a human donor in good health.

The V gene is TRBV7-2, the J gene TRBJ1-4, with TRBD1 as a possible D gene (6 bases). This CDR3 has 15 residues. Trimming removed 4 bases from V and 3 bases from J, with 12 bases in between. CDR1 and CDR2 from the germline V gene are SGHTA and FQGNSA. CDR3 sequence (DNA): TGTGCCAGCAGCTCCCAGGGGAGACCTAATGAAAAACTGTTTTTT. This gives the protein CASSSQGRPNEKLFF.

This chain connects TRBV10-3 to TRBJ2-2; D possibly corresponds to TRBD1 (7 bases). The CDR3 runs 15 residues. V was trimmed by 6 bases and J by 4 bases, leaving 15 bases between them. Germline lookup yields CDR1 ENHRY and CDR2 SYGVKD. CDR3 protein: CAISGGQTGTGELFF. As DNA, the CDR3 is TGTGCCATCAGCGGGGGACAGACAGGCACCGGGGAGCTGTTTTTT.

There are a few counts of this clone. This chain connects TRBV7-9 to TRBJ1-2; no definite D call. This CDR3 is built from 14 residues. The V end lost 2 bases, the J end lost 4 bases, and 11 bases lay between the germline ends. CDR1 is SEHNR and CDR2 is FQNEAQ in the germline V gene (reference sequence). CDR3 bases: TGTGCCAGCAGCTTATCTACCGGACTCTATGGCTACACCTTC. The encoded protein is CASSLSTGLYGYTF.

V usage is TRBV9 and J usage is TRBJ1-1; no definite D call. V was clipped by 7 bases and J by 1 base, with 5 bases between them. Germline loops: CDR1 SGDLS, CDR2 YYNGEE. The CDR3 has 11 residues. The CDR3 protein is CASGGNTEAFF. CDR3 sequence (DNA): TGTGCCAGCGGAGGGAACACTGAAGCTTTCTTT.

A few counts support this clone. V and J are TRBV9 and TRBJ2-1, with 11 positions matching TRBD2. With 4 bases clipped from V and 0 bases from J, the junction kept 9 bases outside the gene matches. The CDR3 spans 18 residues. CDR1 is SGDLS, CDR2 YYNGEE, per germline. The DNA for the CDR3 is TGTGCCAGCAGCCCCAGACTAGCGGGATCTAGCTCCTACAATGAGCAGTTCTTC. Translated, it gives CASSPRLAGSSSYNEQFF.

The J gene is TRBJ1-3, the V gene TRBV11-2; D gene ambiguous. Germline V gene data show CDR1 as SGHAT and CDR2 as FQNNGV. The ends were cut back, 2 bases at V and 4 bases at J, with 3 bases in the middle. The CDR3 covers 12 residues. CDR3 residues: CASSLQGNTIYF. CDR3 DNA sequence: TGTGCCAGCAGCTTACAGGGAAACACCATATATTTT.

This clone was found once. The rearrangement joins TRBV10-2 to TRBJ2-7; the D gene is possibly TRBD1 (5 bases). Germline V lookup: CDR1 WSHSY, CDR2 SAAADI. The CDR3 is 15 amino acids. V was cut by 3 bases and J by 3 bases, with 15 bases left in between. CDR3 nucleotides: TGCGCCAGCAGTGAACCCGCAGGGCCGCACTACGAGCAGTACTTC. Protein product: CASSEPAGPHYEQYF.

Remarks on this clone: Within the sample, other DNA sequences also encode this same CDR3. The rearrangement joins TRBV6-5 to TRBJ1-2, with a possible D match to TRBD1 (5 bases). The CDR3 has 16 amino acids. Trimming cost V 0 bases and J 8 bases, with 19 bases left between them. In germline, CDR1 is MNHEY, CDR2 SVGAGI. The CDR3 protein is CASSYSTLRGFRGYTF. Written as DNA, the CDR3 is TGTGCCAGCAGTTACTCGACACTAAGGGGTTTCCGCGGCTACACCTTC.

This clone was detected only a few times. The chain joins TRBV15 to TRBJ1-4; 7 bases agree with TRBD1. The CDR3 covers 15 residues. Per the germline V gene, CDR1 is LNHNV and CDR2 is YYDKDF (reference sequence). V lost 0 bases, J lost 8 bases, and 6 bases stayed unmatched. For the CDR3, the DNA is TGTGCCACCAGCAGAGACCTGACAGGGAGGGAAAAACTGTTTTTT. It specifies CATSRDLTGREKLFF.

The chain is built from TRBV5-4 and TRBJ2-3, with D perhaps TRBD2 (6 bases). Looked up from germline, CDR1 is SGHNT and CDR2 is YYREEE (reference sequence). The CDR3 loop spans 13 amino acids. The V end lost 3 bases, the J end lost 3 bases, and 8 bases lay between the germline ends. The CDR3 reads CASSWGRTDTQYF. For the CDR3, the DNA is TGTGCCAGCAGCTGGGGGAGGACAGATACGCAGTATTTT.

The V call is TRBV7-9, the J call TRBJ1-3, with a possible D match to TRBD1 (5 bases). Germline V lookup: CDR1 SEHNR, CDR2 FQNEAQ (reference sequence). V gave up 5 bases and J gave up 2 bases, with 7 bases separating them. The CDR3 spans 13 residues. CDR3 sequence reads: CASSRTPGNTIYF. DNA for the CDR3: TGTGCCAGCAGCAGGACACCTGGAAACACCATATATTTT.

The genes are TRBV7-9 and TRBJ1-2, with D possibly TRBD1 on 5 matching bases. The CDR3 sequence is 16 residues long. V shed 5 bases and J shed 0 bases, with 16 bases lying between them. Germline V gene sequence: CDR1 SEHNR, CDR2 FQNEAQ (reference sequence). In nucleotides, the CDR3 is TGTGCCAGCAGCGGCAATACAAAAGGGGCTAACTATGGCTACACCTTC. Its protein product is CASSGNTKGANYGYTF. Drawing the rest from reference TRBV7-9 and TRBJ1-2, the complete variable domain is DTGVSQNPRHKITKRGQNVTFRCDPISEHNRLYWYRQTLGQGPEFLTYFQNEAQLEKSRLLSDRFSAERPKGSFSTLEIQRTEQGDSAMYLCASSGNTKGANYGYTFGSGTRLTVV.

This sequence joins TRBV15 and TRBJ2-3, with D possibly matching TRBD1 (7 bases). CDR1 and CDR2 from the germline V gene are LNHNV and YYDKDF (reference sequence). The V end lost 2 bases, the J end lost 9 bases, and 15 bases lay between the germline ends. The CDR3 totals 14 residues. The CDR3 DNA reads TGTGCCACCAGCAGACCTAGGGAGGACAGGACGCAGTATTTT. It yields the protein CATSRPREDRTQYF.

The chain has TRBV6-5 and TRBJ1-1, with 8 bases aligning to TRBD1. Trimming cost V 0 bases and J 3 bases; bases outside gene matches: 3. The CDR3 length is 15 residues. The germline CDR1 and CDR2 sequences are MNHEY and SVGAGI. The CDR3 spells CASSYSSTGDTEAFF. CDR3 nucleotides: TGTGCCAGCAGTTACTCATCGACAGGGGACACTGAAGCTTTCTTT.

Regarding this clone: An end of the junction differs from the germline gene, which may be a read error. CDR3 residues: CASSAGTGPSYEQYF. The CDR3 nucleotides are TGTGCTAGCAGCGCCGGGACAGGGCCTAGCTACGAGCAGTACTTC. The chain employs TRBV7-7 and TRBJ2-7; 9 nucleotides match TRBD1. CDR3 length: 15 amino acids. The germline gives CDR1 SSHAT, CDR2 FNYEAQ (reference sequence).

This clone has only a few counts. This chain links TRBV6-4 with TRBJ2-1; D is perhaps TRBD2 (6 bases). The CDR3 loop spans 14 amino acids. Germline loops: CDR1 MRHNA, CDR2 SNTAGT. Between the trimmed V and J ends, which lost 6 bases and 7 bases, there was a span of 16 bases. This CDR3 reads CASSGSGEGNEQFF. The CDR3 region has the DNA TGTGCCAGCAGCGGCTCGGGGGAAGGTAATGAGCAGTTCTTC.

CDR3 DNA sequence: TGTGCCAGCAGCGAAGCGGGGGGACGGGAGACCCAGTACTTC. Amino acids: CASSEAGGRETQYF. This chain joins TRBV7-6 and TRBJ2-5; 9 positions match TRBD2. After removal of 5 bases from V and 5 bases from J, the junction contained 6 bases not matched to a gene. Looked up from germline, CDR1 is SGHVS and CDR2 is FNYEAQ. CDR3 size: 14 residues.